A selection of T cell receptor beta chains follows, all from one sample in a study of CD8 T cells in ankylosing spondylitis. TCRdb fed the 5' RACE reads into MiXCR, producing one record per CDR3 protein. The top ten clones hold about 2.8% of a sample with 40,000 or so distinct CDR3 sequences, 2.5% to 3.5% of them seen once. Material: blood, either unsorted or a sorted T cell fraction (not recorded which). The receptors originated from a male donor with ankylosing spondylitis or in good health (not recorded which). CDR3s include the opening cysteine and the closing phenylalanine or tryptophan. A D gene is named only where the DNA matches it firmly. Not all rows give a size; the values are once, few, many and, for expanded clones, a class.

cdr3_aa	cdr3_nt	clone_size	j_call	d_call	v_call
CASSPSARGPETQYF	TGTGCCAGCAGCCCCTCCGCCCGCGGGCCAGAGACCCAGTACTTC	.	TRBJ2-5	.	TRBV9
CASSVASSGSSSPLHF	TGTGCCAGCAGCGTAGCTAGTTCAGGGTCAAGTTCACCCCTCCACTTT	many	TRBJ1-6	.	TRBV9
CASSVSGGSGQETQYF	TGTGCCAGCAGCGTGTCGGGGGGCTCCGGTCAAGAGACCCAGTACTTC	many	TRBJ2-5	.	TRBV9
CASSEGHSSTDTQYF	TGTGCCAGCAGCGAAGGACACTCTAGCACAGATACGCAGTATTTT	many	TRBJ2-3	.	TRBV9
CASSVETGTGELFF	TGTGCCAGCAGCGTAGAGACGGGAACCGGGGAGCTGTTTTTT	many	TRBJ2-2	.	TRBV9
CASSVALGLGHNEQFF	TGTGCCAGCAGCGTAGCTCTGGGGCTGGGGCACAATGAGCAGTTCTTC	many	TRBJ2-1	.	TRBV9
CASSAGLAGGPEQFF	TGTGCCAGCAGCGCGGGACTAGCGGGGGGGCCTGAGCAGTTCTTC	many	TRBJ2-1	TRBD2	TRBV9
CASSTLPDGDQPQHF	TGTGCCAGCAGCACCCTCCCGGACGGAGATCAGCCCCAGCATTTT	many	TRBJ1-5	.	TRBV9
CASTLREGSGELFF	TGTGCCAGCACCTTACGGGAGGGCTCCGGGGAGCTGTTTTTT	many	TRBJ2-2	TRBD2	TRBV9
CSSGGVDTDTQYF	TGTTCCTCCGGGGGGGTTGACACAGATACGCAGTATTTT	many	TRBJ2-3	TRBD2	TRBV9
CASSVVGAGESNEQFF	TGTGCCAGCAGCGTAGTAGGGGCGGGAGAATCCAATGAGCAGTTCTTC	many	TRBJ2-1	TRBD2	TRBV9
CASSAVGGEITDTQYF	TGTGCCAGCAGCGCCGTCGGGGGGGAGATCACAGATACGCAGTATTTT	many	TRBJ2-3	TRBD2	TRBV9
CASSVGPGLRASTDTQYF	TGTGCCAGCAGCGTAGGGCCGGGACTACGTGCTAGCACAGATACGCAGTATTTT	many	TRBJ2-3	TRBD2	TRBV9
CASSVGGLAGGGNEQFF	TGTGCCAGCAGCGTAGGGGGGCTAGCGGGAGGCGGGAATGAGCAGTTCTTC	many	TRBJ2-1	TRBD2	TRBV9
CASSVGQRMTGELFF	TGTGCCAGCAGCGTAGGGCAGAGGATGACCGGGGAGCTGTTTTTT	many	TRBJ2-2	.	TRBV9
CASSVGLTGGEETQYF	TGTGCCAGCAGCGTAGGACTCACAGGGGGCGAAGAGACCCAGTACTTC	many	TRBJ2-5	TRBD1	TRBV9
CASSEQGFRNQPQHF	TGTGCCAGCAGCGAACAGGGGTTTCGCAATCAGCCCCAGCATTTT	many	TRBJ1-5	TRBD1	TRBV9
CASSALVNTGELFF	TGTGCCAGCAGCGCACTAGTGAACACCGGGGAGCTGTTTTTT	many	TRBJ2-2	.	TRBV9